This TCR beta chain emerged from a study of spatial heterogeneity in lung cancer. Study-wide findings and caveats: Tumor mutation counts were tracked by expanded intratumoral alpha and beta TCR counts.

About this clonotype: The target antigen is unknown.

As for time point: sample taken at primary tumor resection. Unsorted tumor, nontumor lung tissue or cryopreserved PBMC supplied the whole RNA. The CDR3 loop spans 15 amino acids. Deletions cut 2 bases from V and 1 base from J, with 11 bases between. Germline V gene sequence: CDR1 SEHNR, CDR2 FQNEAQ (reference sequence). TCRdb re-called the 5' RACE reads with MiXCR, one entry per CDR3 protein. The repertoire holds 15,000 to 20,000 distinct CDR3 sequences, roughly 7.3% seen once, with 20% to 25% in the top ten. The chain links TRBV7-9 to TRBJ1-1; D ambiguous. Sequences were derived from lung tumor tissue, sampled at surgery. The TCR originated in a female donor with early-stage non-small cell lung cancer. The CDR3 DNA sequence: TGTGCCAGCAGCTTATTTTTCGGGCAGAACACTGAAGCTTTCTTT. This codes for CASSLFFGQNTEAFF.